The 14 T cell receptor beta chains in this list originate from one sample, sequenced in a study of CD8+ T cells in alopecia areata. This sample's treatment: oral pan-JAK inhibitor, 5-10 mg twice daily. Peripheral blood and lesional scalp punch biopsies came from alopecia areata patients. Following extraction, RNA underwent reverse transcription to cDNA, which served as the sequencing template. The method was immunoSEQ multiplex PCR; TCRdb's version includes in-frame clones alone and lacks a portion of them. The sample includes 15,000 to 20,000 clones, around 50% of them seen just once. Here the sequenced sample was skin, taken at week 4, from a patient treated with tofacitinib. The receptors originated from a human donor with alopecia areata.

CDR3 in DNA: TGTGCCAGCAGCACCACGGGGGCCCCGAGCTCCTACAATGAGCAGTTCTTC. The encoded protein is CASSTTGAPSSYNEQFF. The J gene is TRBJ2-1, the V gene TRBV7-3; D might be TRBD1 or TRBD2, each matching 6 bases. Trimming pared 5 bases from V and 0 bases from J, leaving 17 bases between. CDR1 SGHTA and CDR2 FQGTGA come from the germline V gene. The CDR3 is made up of 17 amino acids.

V usage is TRBV5-8 and J usage is TRBJ2-5; no clear D. Trimming took 0 bases from V and 3 from J, leaving 12 bases between them. The germline CDR1 and CDR2 sequences are SGHTS and YDEGEE. This CDR3 is 15 amino acids long. For the CDR3, the DNA is TGTGCCAGCAGCTTGGCCTGGCCGCTCAAAGAGACCCAGTACTTC. Translated, it gives CASSLAWPLKETQYF. The complete variable domain, with remaining parts taken from reference TRBV5-8 and TRBJ2-5, reads EAGVTQSPTHLIKTRGQQATLRCSPISGHTSVYWYQQALGLGLQFLLWYDEGEERNRGNFPPRFSGRQFPNYSSELNVNALELEDSALYLCASSLAWPLKETQYFGPGTRLLVL.

The gene calls are TRBV5-6 and TRBJ1-2; TRBD1 matches 9 bases. CDR3 size: 17 residues. J lost 2 bases, V lost 3 bases, and 11 bases had no gene match. Germline CDR1 SGHDT, CDR2 YYEEEE. CDR3 in amino acids: CASSSFYPQGANYGYTF. The CDR3 region has the DNA TGTGCCAGCAGCTCATTCTATCCACAGGGGGCGAACTATGGCTACACCTTC.

The chain combines TRBV5-1 with TRBJ2-7; 10 positions agree with TRBD1. This CDR3 has 14 amino acids. CDR1 and CDR2 (germline): SGHRS, YFSETQ. Losses at the gene ends were 4 bases for V and 6 bases for J; bases not matched to a gene: 7. DNA for the CDR3: TGCGCCAGCAGCACCGGGACAGGGGTTCGCGAGCAGTACTTC. It codes for CASSTGTGVREQYF. Complete variable domain (other parts from reference TRBV5-1 and TRBJ2-7): KAGVTQTPRYLIKTRGQQVTLSCSPISGHRSVSWYQQTPGQGLQFLFEYFSETQRNKGNFPGRFSGRQFSNSRSEMNVSTLELGDSALYLCASSTGTGVREQYFGPGTRLTVT.

V gene TRBV29-1 combines with J gene TRBJ2-5; D remains unclear. The V end lost 4 bases, the J end lost 5 bases, and 11 bases lay between the germline ends. Germline V gene data show CDR1 as SQVTM and CDR2 as ANQGSEA. The CDR3 contains 12 residues. The CDR3 reads CSVGTEEETQYF. In DNA, the CDR3 is TGCAGCGTTGGAACAGAGGAGGAGACCCAGTACTTC.

This chain uses TRBV19 with TRBJ2-2; a possible D gene is TRBD2 (6 bases). The germline V and J ends were trimmed by 11 bases and 5 bases, with 24 bases remaining between them. Germline assignment: CDR1 LNHDA and CDR2 SQIVND (reference sequence). CDR3 length: 16 amino acids. This CDR3 is CAGGPLGGAGTGELFF. The CDR3 nucleotides are TGTGCCGGAGGACCACTGGGGGGAGCAGGGACCGGGGAGCTGTTTTTT.

V usage is TRBV7-2 and J usage is TRBJ2-6; TRBD2 matches at 8 bases. The CDR3 has 15 residues. Looked up from germline, CDR1 is SGHTA and CDR2 is FQGNSA. V trimming: 3 bases; J trimming: 3 bases; junction bases outside the gene matches: 1. CDR3: CASSFSGGGANVLTF. The CDR3 coding sequence is TGTGCCAGCAGCTTCAGCGGGGGTGGGGCCAACGTCCTGACTTTC.

The table lists this clone with a few counts. V is TRBV7-6 and J is TRBJ1-6; TRBD1 aligns across 10 bases. The trim removed 4 bases at V and 6 bases at J, leaving 3 bases unmatched. This CDR3 has 15 amino acids. Germline CDR1 and CDR2: SGHVS and FNYEAQ. CDR3 sequence: CASSSGTGVNSPLHF. The CDR3 DNA reads as TGTGCCAGCAGCTCCGGGACAGGGGTTAATTCACCCCTCCACTTT. Combining the CDR3 with reference TRBV7-6 and TRBJ1-6 gives the whole variable domain GAGVSQSPRYKVTKRGQDVALRCDPISGHVSLYWYRQALGQGPEFLTYFNYEAQQDKSGLPNDRFSAERPEGSISTLTIQRTEQRDSAMYRCASSSGTGVNSPLHFGNGTRLTVT.

The CDR3 nucleotides are TGTGCCAGCAGCTTAACCCGACAGCCCCAGTACTTC. Protein: CASSLTRQPQYF. The V call is TRBV7-6, the J call TRBJ2-5; a weak D match, TRBD1 (5 bases). In germline, CDR1 is SGHVS, CDR2 FNYEAQ. This CDR3 is 12 amino acids long. V lost 2 bases to trimming and J lost 9 bases, with 10 bases between them.

This clone has more than one count but fewer than ten. V gene TRBV2 combines with J gene TRBJ1-5; D gene uncertain. CDR3 length equals 13 residues. Deletions cut 3 bases from V and 2 bases from J, with 5 bases between. Germline V gives CDR1 SNHLY, CDR2 FYNNEI. CDR3 sequence: CASSELGNQPQHF. The CDR3 DNA reads TGTGCCAGCAGTGAGCTAGGCAATCAGCCCCAGCATTTT.

The chain links TRBV28 to TRBJ2-5, with 12 bases matching TRBD2. The CDR3 is 16 amino acids. Germline V gene lookup returns CDR1 MDHEN and CDR2 SYDVKM. The V segment lost 3 bases and the J segment 1 base; nucleotides outside the gene matches: 3. In nucleotides, the CDR3 is TGTGCCAGCAGTTTCGGACTAGCGGGGACCCAAGAGACCCAGTACTTC. Its protein is CASSFGLAGTQETQYF.

The V gene is TRBV5-1, the J gene TRBJ1-6, with 9 bases identical to TRBD1. CDR1 is SGHRS and CDR2 is YFSETQ in the germline V gene. This CDR3 is built from 15 residues. V lost 4 bases, J lost 9 bases, and 8 bases stayed unmatched. CDR3 in DNA: TGCGCCAGCAGCCTACAGGGGGCGGAAGGTTCACCCCTCCACTTT. This sequence encodes CASSLQGAEGSPLHF.

The V and J genes are TRBV27 and TRBJ2-5; 7 bases agree with TRBD1. V trimming: 3 bases; J trimming: 5 bases; junction bases outside the gene matches: 3. CDR3 length equals 13 residues. CDR1 is MNHEY and CDR2 is SMNVEV in the germline V gene (reference sequence). The CDR3 DNA sequence: TGTGCCAGCAGTTTCGACAGGGTCGAGACCCAGTACTTC. This translates into CASSFDRVETQYF.

The V call is TRBV6-5, the J call TRBJ2-3, with 7 bases that match TRBD2. V dropped 6 bases and J dropped 2; count of bases not matched to a gene: 5. The CDR3 sequence is 14 residues long. CDR1 and CDR2 from the germline V gene are MNHEY and SVGAGI. The chain's CDR3 is CASRRGSLTDTQYF. The CDR3 region has the DNA TGTGCCAGCAGGCGGGGGAGTCTCACAGATACGCAGTATTTT.